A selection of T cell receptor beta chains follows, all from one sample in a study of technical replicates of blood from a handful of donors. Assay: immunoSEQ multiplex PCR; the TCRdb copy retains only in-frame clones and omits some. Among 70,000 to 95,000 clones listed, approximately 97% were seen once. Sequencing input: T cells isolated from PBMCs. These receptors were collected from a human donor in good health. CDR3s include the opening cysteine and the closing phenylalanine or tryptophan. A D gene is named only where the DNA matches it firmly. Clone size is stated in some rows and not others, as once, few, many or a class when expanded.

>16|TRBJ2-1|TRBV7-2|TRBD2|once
TGTGCCAGCAGCCTGGCTAGCGGGGGGGCCTACAATGAGCAGTTCTTC
CASSLASGGAYNEQFF
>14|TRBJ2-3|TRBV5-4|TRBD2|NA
TGTGCCAGCAGAACCGGACTAGCCACAGATACGCAGTATTTT
CASRTGLATDTQYF
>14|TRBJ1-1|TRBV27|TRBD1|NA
TGTGCCAGCTGGACAGGGGGCTGGGGCACTGAAGCTTTCTTT
CASWTGGWGTEAFF
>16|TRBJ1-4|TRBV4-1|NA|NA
TGCGCCAGCAGCCTCGTTCCGCGGATCGGGGATGAAAAACTGTTTTTT
CASSLVPRIGDEKLFF
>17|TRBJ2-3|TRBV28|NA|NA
TGTGCCAGCAGTTGGCCACTAAGGAGCGGTTACACAGATACGCAGTATTTT
CASSWPLRSGYTDTQYF
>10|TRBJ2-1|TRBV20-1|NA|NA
TGCAGTGCTCTAACTGGAGGGCAGTTCTTC
CSALTGGQFF
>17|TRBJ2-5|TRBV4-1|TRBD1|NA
TGCGCCAGCAGCCTGAATCCGGGACAGGGGGCGGGAAAGACCCAGTACTTC
CASSLNPGQGAGKTQYF
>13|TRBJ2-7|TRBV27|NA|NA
TGTGCCAGCAGTATATCACAGGGAAACGAGCAGTACTTC
CASSISQGNEQYF
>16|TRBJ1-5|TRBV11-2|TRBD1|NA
TGTGCCAGCAGCCGCCTCGCCGGGGACAGGGTTCAGCCCCAGCATTTT
CASSRLAGDRVQPQHF
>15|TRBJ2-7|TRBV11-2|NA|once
TGTGCCAGCAGCTTACAGGGGCCTTCAACCTTCGAGCAGTACTTC
CASSLQGPSTFEQYF
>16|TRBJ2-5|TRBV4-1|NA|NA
TGCGCCAGCAGCGATCTACTCAGGGTTTCCCAAGAGACCCAGTACTTC
CASSDLLRVSQETQYF
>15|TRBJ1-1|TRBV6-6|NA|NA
TGTGCCAGCAGTTACTCCGAGGGCGGGAACACTGAAGCTTTCTTT
CASSYSEGGNTEAFF
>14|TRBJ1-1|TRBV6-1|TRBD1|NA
TGTGCCAGCATTCCAGGGGGCTCGGGCACTGAAGCTTTCTTT
CASIPGGSGTEAFF
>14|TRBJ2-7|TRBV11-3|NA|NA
TGTGCCCGCAGAGGATCTAGACCCGCTCTGGAGCAGTACTTC
CARRGSRPALEQYF
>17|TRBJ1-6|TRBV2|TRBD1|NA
TGTGCCAGCAGTGGAGGGACAGGGCGCCCCCTTAATTCACCCCTCCACTTT
CASSGGTGRPLNSPLHF
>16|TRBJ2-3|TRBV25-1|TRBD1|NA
TGTGCCAGCAGTGAATCACGGGACAGGGTCACAGATACGCAGTATTTT
CASSESRDRVTDTQYF
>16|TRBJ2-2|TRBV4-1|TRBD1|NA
TGCGCCAGCAGCCACGCCCAGGGGGCCCGTACCGGGGAGCTGTTTTTT
CASSHAQGARTGELFF
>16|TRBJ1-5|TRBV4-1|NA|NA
TGCGCCAGCAGCCAAGTTTGGGGAGTGGGCAATCAGCCCCAGCATTTT
CASSQVWGVGNQPQHF
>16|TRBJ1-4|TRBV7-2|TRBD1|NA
TGTGCCAGCAGCTTGGATTACAGGGGAGGCGATGAAAAACTGTTTTTT
CASSLDYRGGDEKLFF
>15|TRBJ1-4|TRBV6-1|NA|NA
TGTGCCAGCAGTGAAGTGGGGGGTGCTAATGAAAAACTGTTTTTT
CASSEVGGANEKLFF
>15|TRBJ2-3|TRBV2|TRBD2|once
TGTGCCACCAAACCTAGCGGATATAGCACAGATACGCAGTATTTT
CATKPSGYSTDTQYF
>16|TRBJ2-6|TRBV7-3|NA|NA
TGTGCCAGCAGCTTATCAGGCAGCTCTGGGGCCAACGTCCTGACTTTC
CASSLSGSSGANVLTF
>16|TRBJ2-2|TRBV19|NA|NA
TGTGCCAGTAGTATTCTCGGGAGACTCAACACCGGGGAGCTGTTTTTT
CASSILGRLNTGELFF
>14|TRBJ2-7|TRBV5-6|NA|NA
TGTGCCAGCAGCTTGGAACAGAGCTCCTACGAGCAGTACTTC
CASSLEQSSYEQYF
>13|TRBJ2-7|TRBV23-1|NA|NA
TGCGCCAGCAGTCAACCAGACAGCTACGAGCAGTACTTC
CASSQPDSYEQYF
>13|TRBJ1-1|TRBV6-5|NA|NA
TGTGCCAGCAGTTTCTCCATGAACACTGAAGCTTTCTTT
CASSFSMNTEAFF
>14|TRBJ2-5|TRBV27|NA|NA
TGTGCCAGCAGTTTGGTCGGGAACGAAGAGACCCAGTACTTC
CASSLVGNEETQYF
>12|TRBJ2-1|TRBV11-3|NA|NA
TGTGCCAGCAGCTTATACAGCAATGAGCAGTTCTTC
CASSLYSNEQFF